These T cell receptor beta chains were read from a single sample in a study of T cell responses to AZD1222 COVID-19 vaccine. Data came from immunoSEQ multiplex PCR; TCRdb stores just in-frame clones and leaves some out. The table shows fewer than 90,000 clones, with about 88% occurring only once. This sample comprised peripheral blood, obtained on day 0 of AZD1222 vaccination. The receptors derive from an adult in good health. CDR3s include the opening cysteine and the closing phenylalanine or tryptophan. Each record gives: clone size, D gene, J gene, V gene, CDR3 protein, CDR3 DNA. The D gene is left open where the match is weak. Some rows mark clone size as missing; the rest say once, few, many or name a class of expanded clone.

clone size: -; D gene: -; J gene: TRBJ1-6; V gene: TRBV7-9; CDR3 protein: CASSLTLGGSYSPLHF; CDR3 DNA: TGTGCCAGCAGCTTAACTTTAGGGGGAAGTTATTCACCCCTCCACTTT
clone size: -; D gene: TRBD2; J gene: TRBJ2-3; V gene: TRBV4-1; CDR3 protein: CASSHFFSGRVGGTDTQYF; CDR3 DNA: TGCGCCAGCAGCCACTTTTTTAGCGGGAGGGTAGGGGGTACGGATACGCAGTATTTT
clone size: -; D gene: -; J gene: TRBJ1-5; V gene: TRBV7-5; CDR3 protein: CVRSSTGSANQPQHF; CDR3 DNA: TGTGTCAGAAGCAGTACAGGGAGCGCGAATCAGCCCCAGCATTTT
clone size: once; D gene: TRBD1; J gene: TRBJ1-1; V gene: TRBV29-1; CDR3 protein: CSVAPDRGAGTEAFF; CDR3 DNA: TGCAGCGTCGCTCCGGACAGGGGGGCTGGCACTGAAGCTTTCTTT
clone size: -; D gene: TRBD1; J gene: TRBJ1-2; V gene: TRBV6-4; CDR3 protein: CASSAAGTGGEVGAYGYTF; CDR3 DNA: TGTGCCAGCAGTGCCGCCGGGACAGGGGGCGAAGTAGGGGCCTATGGCTACACCTTC
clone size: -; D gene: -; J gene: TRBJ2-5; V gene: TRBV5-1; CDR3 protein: CASSYGTPYQETQYF; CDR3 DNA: TGCGCCAGCAGCTACGGGACACCGTACCAAGAGACCCAGTACTTC
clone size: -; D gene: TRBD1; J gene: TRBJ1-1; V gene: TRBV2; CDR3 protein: CASSGQGNTEAFF; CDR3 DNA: TGTGCCAGCAGTGGACAGGGAAACACTGAAGCTTTCTTT
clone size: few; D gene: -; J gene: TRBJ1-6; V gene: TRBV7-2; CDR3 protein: CASRLQGFNSPLHF; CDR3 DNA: TGTGCCAGCAGGCTACAGGGTTTTAATTCACCCCTCCACTTT
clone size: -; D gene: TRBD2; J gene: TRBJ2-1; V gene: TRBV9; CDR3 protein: CASSVMGLGNDEQFF; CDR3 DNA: TGTGCCAGCAGCGTAATGGGACTAGGTAACGATGAGCAGTTCTTC
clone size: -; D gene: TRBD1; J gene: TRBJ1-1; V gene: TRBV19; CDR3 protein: CASSIATGGDTEAFF; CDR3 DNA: TGTGCCAGTAGTATCGCGACAGGGGGGGACACTGAAGCTTTCTTT
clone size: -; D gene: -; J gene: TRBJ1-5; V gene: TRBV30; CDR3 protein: CAWSVKQGFQPQHF; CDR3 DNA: TGTGCCTGGAGTGTAAAACAGGGATTCCAGCCCCAGCATTTT
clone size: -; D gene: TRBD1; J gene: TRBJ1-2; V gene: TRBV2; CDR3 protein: CASSAGQGLGYGYTF; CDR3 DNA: TGTGCCAGCAGTGCGGGACAGGGTTTGGGGTATGGCTACACCTTC
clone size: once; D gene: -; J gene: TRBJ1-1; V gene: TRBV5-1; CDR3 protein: CASSLLPSHGSEAFF; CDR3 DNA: TGCGCCAGCAGCTTGTTGCCCTCTCACGGTTCTGAAGCTTTCTTT
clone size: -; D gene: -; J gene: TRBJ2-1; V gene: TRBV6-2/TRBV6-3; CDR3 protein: CASSLTGTVVSYNEQFF; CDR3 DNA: TGTGCCAGCAGTTTGACCGGGACCGTCGTCTCCTACAATGAGCAGTTCTTC
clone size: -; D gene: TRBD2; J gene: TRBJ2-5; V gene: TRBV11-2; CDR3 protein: CASSLVGGRAGETQYF; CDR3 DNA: TGTGCCAGCAGCTTAGTTGGGGGGAGGGCCGGCGAGACCCAGTACTTC
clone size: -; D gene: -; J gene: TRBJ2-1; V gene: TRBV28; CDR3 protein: CASSWTSSYNEQFF; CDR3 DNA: TGTGCCAGCAGTTGGACTTCGTCCTACAATGAGCAGTTCTTC
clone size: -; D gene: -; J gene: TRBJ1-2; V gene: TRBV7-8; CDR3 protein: CASSSGRLTNVGYTF; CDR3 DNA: TGTGCCAGCAGCTCGGGACGACTGACAAATGTGGGCTACACCTTC
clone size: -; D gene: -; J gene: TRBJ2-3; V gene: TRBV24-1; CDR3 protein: CATSDFVDTQYF; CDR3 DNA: TGTGCCACCAGTGATTTCGTAGATACGCAGTATTTT
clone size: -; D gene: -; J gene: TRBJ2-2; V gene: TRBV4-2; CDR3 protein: CASSPADTGELFF; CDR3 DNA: TGTGCCAGCAGCCCTGCGGACACCGGGGAGCTGTTTTTT
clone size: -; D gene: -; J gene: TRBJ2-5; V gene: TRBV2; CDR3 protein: CASSLSGPQGPRSQETQYF; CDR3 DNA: TGTGCCAGCAGCCTTTCCGGACCGCAGGGCCCTAGGTCCCAAGAGACCCAGTACTTC
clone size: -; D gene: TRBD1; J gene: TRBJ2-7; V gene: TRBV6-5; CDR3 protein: CASSYSQGAFSYEQYF; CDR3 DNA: TGTGCCAGCAGTTACTCGCAGGGGGCGTTTTCCTACGAGCAGTACTTC
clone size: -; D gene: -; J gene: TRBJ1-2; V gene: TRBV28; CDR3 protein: CASGNTAYGYTF; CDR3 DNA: TGTGCCAGCGGCAATACAGCCTATGGCTACACCTTC
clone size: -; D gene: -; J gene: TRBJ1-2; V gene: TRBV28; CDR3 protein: CASSLMGVAYGYTF; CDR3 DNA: TGTGCCAGCAGTTTAATGGGGGTCGCCTATGGCTACACCTTC
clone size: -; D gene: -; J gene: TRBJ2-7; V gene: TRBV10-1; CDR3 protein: CASSESQAGSYEQYF; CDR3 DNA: TGCGCCAGCAGTGAGTCCCAGGCTGGCTCCTACGAGCAGTACTTC
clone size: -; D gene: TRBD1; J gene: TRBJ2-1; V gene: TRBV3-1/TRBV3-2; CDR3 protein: CASSQGTGGRGYNEQFF; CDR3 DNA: TGTGCCAGCAGCCAGGGGACAGGGGGTAGAGGCTACAATGAGCAGTTCTTC
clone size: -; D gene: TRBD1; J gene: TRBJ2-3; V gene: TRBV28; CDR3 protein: CASDTGQGAADTQYF; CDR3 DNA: TGTGCCAGTGATACGGGGCAGGGGGCGGCAGATACGCAGTATTTT
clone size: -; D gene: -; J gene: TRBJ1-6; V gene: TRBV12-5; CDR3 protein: CASGLWVTYYNSPLHF; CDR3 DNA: TGTGCTAGTGGTTTGTGGGTAACCTATTATAATTCACCCCTCCACTTT
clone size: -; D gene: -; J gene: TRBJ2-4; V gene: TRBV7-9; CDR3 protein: CASSAGTAKNIQYF; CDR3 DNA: TGTGCCAGCAGCGCGGGGACAGCCAAAAACATTCAGTACTTC
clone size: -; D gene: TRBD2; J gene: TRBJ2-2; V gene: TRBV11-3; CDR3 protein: CASSQASGTNTGELFF; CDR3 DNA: TGTGCCAGCAGCCAAGCTAGCGGGACGAACACCGGGGAGCTGTTTTTT
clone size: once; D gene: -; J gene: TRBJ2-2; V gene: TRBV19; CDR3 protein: CASKQFPLSGGELFF; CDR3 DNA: TGTGCCAGTAAACAGTTCCCACTGTCGGGCGGGGAGCTGTTTTTT
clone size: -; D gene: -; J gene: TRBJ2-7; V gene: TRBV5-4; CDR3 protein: CASSPARNGEQYF; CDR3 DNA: TGTGCCAGCAGCCCAGCTAGGAACGGCGAGCAGTACTTC
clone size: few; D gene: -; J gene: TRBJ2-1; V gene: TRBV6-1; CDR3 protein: CASSEAGFRDTLYNEQFF; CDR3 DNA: TGTGCCAGCAGTGAAGCGGGGTTTCGGGACACTCTCTACAATGAGCAGTTCTTC
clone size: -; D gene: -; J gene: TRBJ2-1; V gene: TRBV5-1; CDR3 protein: CASSLAPGQNEQFF; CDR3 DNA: TGCGCCAGCAGCTTGGCTCCGGGGCAGAATGAGCAGTTCTTC
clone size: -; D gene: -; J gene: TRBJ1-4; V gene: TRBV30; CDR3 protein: CAWSVVDEKLFF; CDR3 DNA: TGTGCCTGGAGTGTAGTGGATGAAAAACTGTTTTTT
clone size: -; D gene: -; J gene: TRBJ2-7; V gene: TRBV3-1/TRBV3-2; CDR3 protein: CASSQTGSYEQYF; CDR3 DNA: TGTGCCAGCAGCCAAACAGGGTCCTACGAGCAGTACTTC
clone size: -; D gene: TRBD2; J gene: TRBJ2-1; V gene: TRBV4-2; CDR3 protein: CASSQDSGSSYNEQFF; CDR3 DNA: TGTGCCAGCAGCCAAGATAGCGGGAGCTCCTACAATGAGCAGTTCTTC
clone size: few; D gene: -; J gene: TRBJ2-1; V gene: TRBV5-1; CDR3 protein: CASSLALAGEQFF; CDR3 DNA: TGCGCCAGCAGCTTGGCCTTGGCAGGGGAGCAGTTCTTC
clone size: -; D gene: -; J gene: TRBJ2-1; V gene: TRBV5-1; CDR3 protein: CASSLRFGGSYNEQFF; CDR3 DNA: TGCGCCAGCAGCTTGAGGTTCGGGGGCTCCTACAATGAGCAGTTCTTC
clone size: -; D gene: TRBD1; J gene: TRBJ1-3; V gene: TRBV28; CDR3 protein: CASSNPGQIFSGNTIYF; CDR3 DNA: TGTGCCAGCAGCAACCCGGGACAGATTTTCTCTGGAAACACCATATATTTT
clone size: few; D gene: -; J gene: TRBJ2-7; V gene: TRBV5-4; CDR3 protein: CASSYIARPYEQYF; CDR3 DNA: TGTGCCAGCAGCTACATAGCACGTCCCTACGAGCAGTACTTC
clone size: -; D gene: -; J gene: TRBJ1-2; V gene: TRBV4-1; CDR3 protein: CASSRTPGFDYGYTF; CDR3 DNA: TGCGCCAGCAGCCGCACGCCCGGGTTTGACTATGGCTACACCTTC